The rows below give T cell receptor beta chains drawn from one sample of a study of blood T cell repertoires in COVID-19. Data came from immunoSEQ multiplex PCR; TCRdb stores just in-frame clones and leaves some out. The sample lists roughly 49,000 clones; roughly 84% were seen once. Specimen: peripheral blood. These TCRs come from a man aged 45-65 years with active COVID-19. Both conserved end residues are part of each CDR3. The order of the fields is clone size, V gene, J gene, D gene, CDR3 protein, CDR3 DNA. The D gene is left open where the match is weak. Clone size is shown for a subset of rows, as once, few, many or a class of expanded clone.

clone size: NA; V gene: TRBV12-3/TRBV12-4; J gene: TRBJ2-3; D gene: NA; CDR3 protein: CASSSAGGDTQYF; CDR3 DNA: TGTGCCAGCAGTAGCGCCGGTGGGGATACGCAGTATTTT
clone size: medium-sized; V gene: TRBV7-2; J gene: TRBJ1-2; D gene: NA; CDR3 protein: CASSPIRGTYGYTF; CDR3 DNA: TGTGCCAGCAGTCCGATCAGGGGCACGTATGGCTACACCTTC
clone size: once; V gene: TRBV3-1/TRBV3-2; J gene: TRBJ1-2; D gene: NA; CDR3 protein: CASSQAIWTDYGYTF; CDR3 DNA: TGTGCCAGCAGCCAAGCTATATGGACAGACTATGGCTACACCTTC
clone size: NA; V gene: TRBV4-1; J gene: TRBJ2-3; D gene: TRBD2; CDR3 protein: CASSQDLGSGLGTDTQYF; CDR3 DNA: TGCGCCAGCAGCCAAGATCTGGGTAGCGGGTTAGGCACAGATACGCAGTATTTT
clone size: NA; V gene: TRBV5-1; J gene: TRBJ1-1; D gene: TRBD1; CDR3 protein: CASSRRWEGTDEAFF; CDR3 DNA: TGCGCCAGCAGCCGGCGGTGGGAAGGGACAGATGAAGCTTTCTTT
clone size: once; V gene: TRBV6-6; J gene: TRBJ1-5; D gene: NA; CDR3 protein: CASSYRTGDSNQPQHF; CDR3 DNA: TGTGCCAGCAGTTACCGTACAGGTGATAGCAATCAGCCCCAGCATTTT
clone size: NA; V gene: TRBV19; J gene: TRBJ2-7; D gene: NA; CDR3 protein: CASSTGHGGEQYF; CDR3 DNA: TGTGCCAGTAGTACGGGACACGGTGGTGAGCAGTACTTC
clone size: NA; V gene: TRBV19; J gene: TRBJ2-2; D gene: NA; CDR3 protein: CAERLGRKNTGELFF; CDR3 DNA: TGTGCCGAACGGCTGGGGCGCAAAAACACCGGGGAGCTGTTTTTT
clone size: NA; V gene: TRBV5-1; J gene: TRBJ2-5; D gene: TRBD2; CDR3 protein: CASSGTSRETQYF; CDR3 DNA: TGCGCCAGCAGCGGGACTAGCCGAGAGACCCAGTACTTC
clone size: NA; V gene: TRBV7-9; J gene: TRBJ1-3; D gene: NA; CDR3 protein: CASSLGGTRGNTIYF; CDR3 DNA: TGTGCCAGCAGCTTAGGCGGGACGCGGGGAAACACCATATATTTT